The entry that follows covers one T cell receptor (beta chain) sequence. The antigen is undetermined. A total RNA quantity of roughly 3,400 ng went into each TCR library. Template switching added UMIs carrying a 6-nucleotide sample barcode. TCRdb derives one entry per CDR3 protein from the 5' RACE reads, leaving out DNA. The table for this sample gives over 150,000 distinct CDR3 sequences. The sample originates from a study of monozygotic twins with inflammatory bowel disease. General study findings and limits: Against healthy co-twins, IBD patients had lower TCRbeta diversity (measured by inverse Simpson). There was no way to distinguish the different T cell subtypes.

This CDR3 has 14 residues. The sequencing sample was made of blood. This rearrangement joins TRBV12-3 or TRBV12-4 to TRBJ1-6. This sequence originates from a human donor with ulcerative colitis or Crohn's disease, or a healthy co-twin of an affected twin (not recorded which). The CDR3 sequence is CASSLEGNESPLHF.